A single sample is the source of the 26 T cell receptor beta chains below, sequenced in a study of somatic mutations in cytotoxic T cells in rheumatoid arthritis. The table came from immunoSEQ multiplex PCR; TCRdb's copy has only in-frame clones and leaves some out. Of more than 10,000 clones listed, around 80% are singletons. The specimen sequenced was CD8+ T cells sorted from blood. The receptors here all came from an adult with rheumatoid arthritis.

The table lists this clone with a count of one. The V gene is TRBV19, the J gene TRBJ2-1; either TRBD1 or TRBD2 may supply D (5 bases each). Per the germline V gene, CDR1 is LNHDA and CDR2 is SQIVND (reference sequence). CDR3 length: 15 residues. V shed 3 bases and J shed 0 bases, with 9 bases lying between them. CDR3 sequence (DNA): TGTGCCAGTAGTATGGGGGTGGGCTCCTACAATGAGCAGTTCTTC. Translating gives CASSMGVGSYNEQFF.

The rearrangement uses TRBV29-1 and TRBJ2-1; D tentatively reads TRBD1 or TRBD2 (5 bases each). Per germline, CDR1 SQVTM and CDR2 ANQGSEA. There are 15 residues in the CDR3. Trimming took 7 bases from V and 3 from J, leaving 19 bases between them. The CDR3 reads CSAGLWGTRYNEQFF. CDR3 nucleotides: TGCAGCGCTGGATTGTGGGGGACCCGCTACAATGAGCAGTTCTTC.

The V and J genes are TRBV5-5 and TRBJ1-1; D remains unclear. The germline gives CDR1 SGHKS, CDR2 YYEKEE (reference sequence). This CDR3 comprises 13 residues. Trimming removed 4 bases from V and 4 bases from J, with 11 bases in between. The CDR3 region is CASSPGWGTEAFF. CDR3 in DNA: TGTGCCAGCAGCCCAGGATGGGGCACTGAAGCTTTCTTT. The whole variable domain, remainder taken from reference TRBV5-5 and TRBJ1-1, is DAGVTQSPTHLIKTRGQQVTLRCSPISGHKSVSWYQQVLGQGPQFIFQYYEKEERGRGNFPDRFSARQFPNYSSELNVNALLLGDSALYLCASSPGWGTEAFFGQGTRLTVV.

The CDR3 loop reads CASSAAHRGSYEQYF. In nucleotides, the CDR3 is TGTGCCAGTAGTGCCGCGCACAGAGGTTCCTACGAGCAGTACTTC. The chain has TRBV19 and TRBJ2-5; no firm D call. The closer fit of TRBJ2-7 to the DNA end suggests the J call may be wrong. Germline V gives CDR1 LNHDA, CDR2 SQIVND (reference sequence). This CDR3 has 15 residues.

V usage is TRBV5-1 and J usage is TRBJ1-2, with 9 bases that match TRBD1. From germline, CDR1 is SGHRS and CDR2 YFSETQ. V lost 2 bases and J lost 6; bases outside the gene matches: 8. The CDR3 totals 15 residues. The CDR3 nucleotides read TGCGCCAGCAGCTTCAGGACAGGGGAAGTCCATGGCTACACCTTC. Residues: CASSFRTGEVHGYTF.

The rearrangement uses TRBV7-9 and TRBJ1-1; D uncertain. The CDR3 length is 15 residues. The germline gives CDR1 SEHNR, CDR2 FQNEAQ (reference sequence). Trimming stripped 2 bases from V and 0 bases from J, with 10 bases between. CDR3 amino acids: CASSLQLPMNTEAFF. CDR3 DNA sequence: TGTGCCAGCAGCTTACAACTCCCCATGAACACTGAAGCTTTCTTT.

The CDR3 DNA reads as TGCGCCAGCAGCCAAGGGCCCAGGGAAGGAAAGGCTGAAGCTTTCTTT. Its translation: CASSQGPREGKAEAFF. The rearrangement links TRBV4-1 to TRBJ1-1; D is possibly TRBD1 (5 bases). Between the trimmed V and J ends, which lost 1 base and 6 bases, there was a span of 18 bases. Germline assignment: CDR1 MGHRA and CDR2 YSYEKL. CDR3 size: 16 residues.

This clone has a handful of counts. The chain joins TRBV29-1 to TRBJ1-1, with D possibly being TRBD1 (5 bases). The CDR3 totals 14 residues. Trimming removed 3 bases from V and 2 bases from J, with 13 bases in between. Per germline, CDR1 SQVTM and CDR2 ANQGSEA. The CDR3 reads CSVDGGEVNTEAFF. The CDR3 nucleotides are TGCAGCGTTGATGGAGGGGAGGTTAACACTGAAGCTTTCTTT.

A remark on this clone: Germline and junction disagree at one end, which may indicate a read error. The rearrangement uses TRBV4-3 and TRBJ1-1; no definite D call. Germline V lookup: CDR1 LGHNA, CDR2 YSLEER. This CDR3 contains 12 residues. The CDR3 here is CASSPRPEVRIF. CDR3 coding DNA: TGCGCCAGCAGCCCCCGGCCTGAAGTGCGGATCTTT.

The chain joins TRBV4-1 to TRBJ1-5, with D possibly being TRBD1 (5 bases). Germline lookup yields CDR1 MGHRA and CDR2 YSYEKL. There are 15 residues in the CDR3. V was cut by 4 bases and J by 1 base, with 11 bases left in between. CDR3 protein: CASSPQEDSNQPQHF. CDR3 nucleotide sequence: TGCGCCAGCAGCCCACAGGAGGACAGCAATCAGCCCCAGCATTTT.

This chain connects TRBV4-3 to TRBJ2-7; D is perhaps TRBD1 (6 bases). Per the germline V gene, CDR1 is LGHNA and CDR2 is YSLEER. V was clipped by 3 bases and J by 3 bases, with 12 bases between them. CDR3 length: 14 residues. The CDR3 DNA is TGCGCCAGCAGCCACCAGACAGGATACTACGAGCAGTACTTC. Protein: CASSHQTGYYEQYF.

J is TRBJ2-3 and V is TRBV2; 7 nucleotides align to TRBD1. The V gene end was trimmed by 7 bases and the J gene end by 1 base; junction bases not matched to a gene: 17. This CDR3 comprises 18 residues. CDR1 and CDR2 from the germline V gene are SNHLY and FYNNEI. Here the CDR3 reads CASIPGGDASRGTDTQYF. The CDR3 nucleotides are TGTGCCAGCATCCCAGGGGGAGACGCCTCCCGGGGCACAGATACGCAGTATTTT.

The CDR3 reads CASSPYTGVQETQYF. For the CDR3, the DNA is TGTGCCAGCAGTCCCTACACAGGGGTCCAAGAGACCCAGTACTTC. The V and J genes are TRBV27 and TRBJ2-5; 7 bases fit TRBD1. Germline CDR1 reads MNHEY; CDR2 reads SMNVEV (reference sequence). With V trimmed by 5 bases and J by 1 base, 7 bases remained unmatched. The CDR3 contains 15 residues.

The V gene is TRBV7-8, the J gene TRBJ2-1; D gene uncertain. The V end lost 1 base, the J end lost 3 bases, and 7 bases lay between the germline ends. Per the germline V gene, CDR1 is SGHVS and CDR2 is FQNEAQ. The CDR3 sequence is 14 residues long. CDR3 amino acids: CASSLESFYNEQFF. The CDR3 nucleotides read TGTGCCAGCAGCTTAGAAAGCTTCTACAATGAGCAGTTCTTC.

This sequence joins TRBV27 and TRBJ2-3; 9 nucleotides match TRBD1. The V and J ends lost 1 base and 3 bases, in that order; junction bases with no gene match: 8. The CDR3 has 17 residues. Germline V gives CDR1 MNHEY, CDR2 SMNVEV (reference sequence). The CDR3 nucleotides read TGTGCCAGCAGTTTATTGCCCGGGACAGGGTCAACAGATACGCAGTATTTT. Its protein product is CASSLLPGTGSTDTQYF.

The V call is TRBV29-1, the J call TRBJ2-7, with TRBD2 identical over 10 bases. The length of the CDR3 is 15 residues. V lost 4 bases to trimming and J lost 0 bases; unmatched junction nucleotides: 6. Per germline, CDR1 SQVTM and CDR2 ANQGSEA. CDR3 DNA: TGCAGCGTTGTAGCGGGGGGTCCTGCCTCCTACGAGCAGTACTTC. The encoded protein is CSVVAGGPASYEQYF.

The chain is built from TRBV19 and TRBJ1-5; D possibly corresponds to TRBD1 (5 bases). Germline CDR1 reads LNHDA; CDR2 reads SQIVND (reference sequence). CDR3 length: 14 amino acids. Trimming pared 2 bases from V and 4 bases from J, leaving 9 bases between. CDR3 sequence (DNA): TGTGCCAGTAGTATACGGACAAATAATCAGCCCCAGCATTTT. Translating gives CASSIRTNNQPQHF. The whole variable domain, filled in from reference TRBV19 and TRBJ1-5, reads DGGITQSPKYLFRKEGQNVTLSCEQNLNHDAMYWYRQDPGQGLRLIYYSQIVNDFQKGDIAEGYSVSREKKESFPLTVTSAQKNPTAFYLCASSIRTNNQPQHFGDGTRLSIL.

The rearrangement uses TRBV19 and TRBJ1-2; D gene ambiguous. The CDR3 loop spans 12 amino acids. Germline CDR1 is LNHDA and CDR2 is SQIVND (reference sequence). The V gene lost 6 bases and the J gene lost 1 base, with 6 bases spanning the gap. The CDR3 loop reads CASSLGNYGYTF. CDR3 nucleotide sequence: TGTGCCAGTAGCCTGGGTAACTATGGCTACACCTTC.

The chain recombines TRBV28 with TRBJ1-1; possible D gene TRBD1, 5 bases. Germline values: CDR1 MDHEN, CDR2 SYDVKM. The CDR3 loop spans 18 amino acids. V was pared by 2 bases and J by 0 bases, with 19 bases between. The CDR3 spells CASSLHRGAIILNTEAFF. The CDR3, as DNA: TGTGCCAGCAGTTTACACCGGGGCGCGATAATTCTGAACACTGAAGCTTTCTTT.

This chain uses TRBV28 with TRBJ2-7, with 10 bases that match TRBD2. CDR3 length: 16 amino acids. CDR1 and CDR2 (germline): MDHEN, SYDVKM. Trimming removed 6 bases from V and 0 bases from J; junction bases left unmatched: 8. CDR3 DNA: TGTGCCAGCAGGGGGCTAGCGGGGGACTACTCCTACGAGCAGTACTTC. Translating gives CASRGLAGDYSYEQYF.

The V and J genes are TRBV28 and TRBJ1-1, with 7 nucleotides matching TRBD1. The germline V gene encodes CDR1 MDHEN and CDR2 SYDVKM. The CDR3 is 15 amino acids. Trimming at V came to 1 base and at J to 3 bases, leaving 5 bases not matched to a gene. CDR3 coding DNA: TGTGCCAGCAGTTTATTGACAGGGATAGACACTGAAGCTTTCTTT. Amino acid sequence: CASSLLTGIDTEAFF.

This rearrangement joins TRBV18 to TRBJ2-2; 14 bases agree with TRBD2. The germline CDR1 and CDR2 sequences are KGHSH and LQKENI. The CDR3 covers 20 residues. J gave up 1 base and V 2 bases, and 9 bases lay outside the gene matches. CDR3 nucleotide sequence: TGTGCCAGCTCACCAGAGGCGGGACTAGCGGGGGCCCTGAACACCGGGGAGCTGTTTTTT. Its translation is CASSPEAGLAGALNTGELFF.

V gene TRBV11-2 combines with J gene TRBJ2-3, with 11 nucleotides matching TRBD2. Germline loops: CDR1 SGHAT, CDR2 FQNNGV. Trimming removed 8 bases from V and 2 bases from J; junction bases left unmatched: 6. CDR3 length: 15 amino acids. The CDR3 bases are TGTGCCAGCCTCCAACTAGCGGGGGTCACAGATACGCAGTATTTT. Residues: CASLQLAGVTDTQYF.

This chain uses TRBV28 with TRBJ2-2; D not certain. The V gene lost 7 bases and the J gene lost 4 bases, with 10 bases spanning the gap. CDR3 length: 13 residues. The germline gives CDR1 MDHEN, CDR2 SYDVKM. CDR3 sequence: CASNGFVTGELFF. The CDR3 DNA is TGTGCCAGCAACGGGTTTGTCACCGGGGAGCTGTTTTTT.

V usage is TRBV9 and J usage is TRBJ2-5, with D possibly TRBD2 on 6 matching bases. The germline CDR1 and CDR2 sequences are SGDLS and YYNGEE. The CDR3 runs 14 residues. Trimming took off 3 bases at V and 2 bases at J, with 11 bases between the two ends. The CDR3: CASSAGGRQETQYF. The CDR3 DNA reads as TGTGCCAGCAGCGCCGGGGGTCGGCAAGAGACCCAGTACTTC.

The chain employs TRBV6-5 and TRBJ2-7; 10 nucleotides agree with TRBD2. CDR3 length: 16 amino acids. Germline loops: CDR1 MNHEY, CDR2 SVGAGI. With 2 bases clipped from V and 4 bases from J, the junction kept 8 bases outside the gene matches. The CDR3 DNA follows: TGTGCCAGCAGTTACGTTGGGTCTAGCGGGGGATACGAGCAGTACTTC. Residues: CASSYVGSSGGYEQYF.